Following are 9 T cell receptor beta chains from one sample sequenced in a study of blood T cell repertoires in COVID-19. TCRdb's copy holds only in-frame clones and misses some; the assay was immunoSEQ multiplex PCR. Among approximately 440,000 clones listed, around 91% were seen once. Material for sequencing was PBMCs or T cells enriched from blood (not recorded which). These receptors originate from a man between 18 and 35 years old who had recovered from COVID-19.

The chain combines TRBV2 with TRBJ2-7; 8 bases align to TRBD1. The V gene's germline CDR1 is SNHLY and CDR2 FYNNEI. The CDR3 has 15 amino acids. The trim removed 6 bases at V and 3 bases at J, leaving 10 bases unmatched. The CDR3, as DNA: TGTGCCAGCAGCCCTAGACAGGGGACCTTCTACGAGCAGTACTTC. It translates to CASSPRQGTFYEQYF.

The V gene is TRBV28, the J gene TRBJ1-3; possible D gene TRBD1, 6 bases. Germline V gene lookup returns CDR1 MDHEN and CDR2 SYDVKM. The V end was cut by 3 bases, the J end by 5 bases, with 14 bases between. This CDR3 contains 15 residues. The CDR3 loop is CASSFLAGERNTIYF. CDR3 in DNA: TGTGCCAGCAGTTTCTTGGCAGGGGAAAGAAACACCATATATTTT.

This clone was seen once. CDR3 sequence: CASSLWQGRWDTEAFF. CDR3 nucleotide sequence: TGTGCCAGCAGCTTATGGCAGGGGCGTTGGGACACTGAAGCTTTCTTT. The chain uses TRBV7-9 and TRBJ1-1; perhaps TRBD1 as D (6 bases). Germline V CDR1 and CDR2: SEHNR, FQNEAQ (reference sequence). The CDR3 is made up of 16 amino acids. V was cut by 2 bases and J by 3 bases, with 16 bases left in between. The variable domain in full, with the rest retrieved from reference TRBV7-9 and TRBJ1-1, is DTGVSQNPRHKITKRGQNVTFRCDPISEHNRLYWYRQTLGQGPEFLTYFQNEAQLEKSRLLSDRFSAERPKGSFSTLEIQRTEQGDSAMYLCASSLWQGRWDTEAFFGQGTRLTVV.

The chain has TRBV7-9 and TRBJ1-5, with 7 bases matching TRBD1. The CDR3 covers 14 residues. Germline CDR1 SEHNR, CDR2 FQNEAQ (reference sequence). Trimming took 8 bases from V and 1 from J; bases not matched to a gene: 5. The CDR3 sequence: CASSTGISNQPQHF. CDR3 sequence (DNA): TGTGCCAGCTCGACAGGGATAAGCAATCAGCCCCAGCATTTT.

The chain employs TRBV4-1 and TRBJ1-4, with a possible D match to TRBD1 (5 bases). Trimming took off 2 bases at V and 0 bases at J, with 13 bases between the two ends. CDR3 length: 17 amino acids. The germline V gene has CDR1 MGHRA and CDR2 YSYEKL. DNA of the CDR3: TGCGCCAGCAGCCAACCAACCGGGGGGTCAACTAATGAAAAACTGTTTTTT. Encoded protein: CASSQPTGGSTNEKLFF.

The chain combines TRBV15 with TRBJ1-2; the match to TRBD1 covers 7 bases. The J segment lost 4 bases and the V segment lost 5 bases, leaving 7 bases of the junction unmatched. The CDR3 loop spans 14 amino acids. Germline loops: CDR1 LNHNV, CDR2 YYDKDF (reference sequence). The CDR3 loop reads CATSLRTGLYGYTF. Here the CDR3 DNA reads TGTGCCACCAGCCTTCGGACAGGACTCTATGGCTACACCTTC.

The chain uses TRBV28 and TRBJ1-5; a possible D gene is TRBD1 (6 bases). This CDR3 has 13 amino acids. Germline V gene data show CDR1 as MDHEN and CDR2 as SYDVKM. The germline V and J ends were trimmed by 4 bases and 3 bases, with 7 bases remaining between them. The CDR3 DNA reads as TGTGCCAGCAGTTGGGACACCAATCAGCCCCAGCATTTT. It yields the protein CASSWDTNQPQHF.

The chain couples TRBV3-1 (or the pseudogene TRBV3-2) to TRBJ2-5; D not certain. This CDR3 has 13 amino acids. Germline V gives CDR1 LGHDT, CDR2 YNNKEL (reference sequence). The V gene lost 5 bases and the J gene lost 5 bases, with 12 bases spanning the gap. This chain's CDR3 is CASSSLRVETQYF. CDR3 nucleotide sequence: TGTGCCAGCAGCTCATTGCGCGTGGAGACCCAGTACTTC.

This chain connects TRBV5-3 to TRBJ2-1, with D possibly matching TRBD2 (6 bases). TRBV5-3 qualifies as an ORF whose function is uncertain. The V end lost 4 bases, the J end lost 1 base, and 12 bases lay between the germline ends. This CDR3 has 15 amino acids. DNA for the CDR3: TGTGCCAGAAGCAAGGGCGGGGATTCCTACAATGAGCAGTTCTTC. Translation gives CARSKGGDSYNEQFF.